The 28 T cell receptor beta chains listed next were all sequenced from one sample in a study of PD-L1 blockade in urothelial cancer. Only in-frame clones appear in the TCRdb table, and some are missing; sequencing was by immunoSEQ multiplex PCR. The sample yields tens of thousands of clones, almost 90% seen once. The sequenced sample was PBMCs, obtained around atezolizumab (anti-PD-L1) treatment. These receptors all come from a man in his fifties or sixties with urothelial cancer.

V usage is TRBV15 and J usage is TRBJ2-1; 9 bases align to TRBD1. The CDR3 length is 17 residues. CDR1 is LNHNV, CDR2 YYDKDF, per germline (reference sequence). Unmatched junction bases numbered 8, after V lost 2 bases and J lost 3 bases. The CDR3 is CATSRYTGTGNYNEQFF. Written as DNA, the CDR3 is TGTGCCACCAGCAGATATACCGGGACAGGGAACTACAATGAGCAGTTCTTC.

In its sample, this clone was seen once. V is TRBV27 and J is TRBJ1-6; TRBD1 aligns across 10 bases. Germline CDR1 and CDR2: MNHEY and SMNVEV (reference sequence). The CDR3 totals 19 residues. V dropped 0 bases and J dropped 5; count of bases not matched to a gene: 10. The DNA for the CDR3 is TGTGCCAGCAGTTTATCGGGAAGGACAGGGGGGGTTCATAATTCACCCCTCCACTTT. Translated, it gives CASSLSGRTGGVHNSPLHF.

By sample fraction, this clone is medium-sized (0.01 to 0.1%). The CDR3 coding sequence is TGTGCCAGCAGCTTAGACAGGGACTATGGCTACACCTTC. Translation gives CASSLDRDYGYTF. The chain has TRBV7-2 and TRBJ1-2; D is perhaps TRBD1 (6 bases). The CDR3 length is 13 residues. Trimming stripped 1 base from V and 3 bases from J, with 6 bases between. Germline values: CDR1 SGHTA, CDR2 FQGNSA.

The V call is TRBV27, the J call TRBJ1-3; D unclear. The CDR3 has 15 amino acids. V was clipped by 3 bases and J by 0 bases, with 9 bases between them. The germline CDR1 and CDR2 sequences are MNHEY and SMNVEV (reference sequence). The CDR3 nucleotides are TGTGCCAGCAGTTTGCGGGGAGGCTCTGGAAACACCATATATTTT. It encodes CASSLRGGSGNTIYF.

This clone was recorded only once. The chain is built from TRBV19 and TRBJ2-7, with 11 positions matching TRBD1. The CDR3 is 13 residues long. V trimming: 6 bases; J trimming: 4 bases; junction bases outside the gene matches: 2. The germline CDR1 and CDR2 sequences are LNHDA and SQIVND (reference sequence). CDR3 coding DNA: TGTGCCAGTAGGGACAGGGGGCGATACGAGCAGTACTTC. Translated: CASRDRGRYEQYF.

Sample share makes this clone medium-sized. V usage is TRBV7-2 and J usage is TRBJ2-5; weak D call: TRBD1 (5 bases). V was trimmed by 4 bases and J by 0 bases, leaving 9 bases between them. Germline loops: CDR1 SGHTA, CDR2 FQGNSA. The CDR3 is 14 amino acids. Written as DNA, the CDR3 is TGTGCCAGCAGCTCCCGACAGTACCAAGAGACCCAGTACTTC. Protein product: CASSSRQYQETQYF.

The rearrangement joins TRBV5-5 to TRBJ2-3; D is possibly TRBD2 (5 bases). The CDR3 length is 13 residues. CDR1 and CDR2 (germline): SGHKS, YYEKEE (reference sequence). Between the trimmed V and J ends, which lost 2 bases and 6 bases, there was a span of 10 bases. CDR3 amino acids: CASSFGVGDTQYF. As DNA, the CDR3 is TGTGCCAGCAGCTTCGGGGTGGGGGATACGCAGTATTTT. The variable domain in full, with the rest retrieved from reference TRBV5-5 and TRBJ2-3, is DAGVTQSPTHLIKTRGQQVTLRCSPISGHKSVSWYQQVLGQGPQFIFQYYEKEERGRGNFPDRFSARQFPNYSSELNVNALLLGDSALYLCASSFGVGDTQYFGPGTRLTVL.

This chain uses TRBV19 with TRBJ2-2, with D maybe TRBD1 (5 bases). Trimming shortened V by 5 bases and J by 2 bases, and 12 bases separated the two germline ends. The CDR3 is 15 amino acids. Germline assignment: CDR1 LNHDA and CDR2 SQIVND (reference sequence). In DNA form, the CDR3 reads TGTGCCAGTAGTCAAGGGGCCTTTAACACCGGGGAGCTGTTTTTT. Translation gives CASSQGAFNTGELFF.

The rearrangement joins TRBV6-5 to TRBJ1-3; 7 nucleotides agree with TRBD1. Germline V gene sequence: CDR1 MNHEY, CDR2 SVGAGI. This CDR3 contains 16 residues. The V gene end was trimmed by 0 bases and the J gene end by 5 bases; junction bases not matched to a gene: 7. CDR3 loop: CASSYSLQTGRNTIYF. CDR3 nucleotides: TGTGCCAGCAGTTACTCGTTGCAGACAGGGAGAAACACCATATATTTT.

This clone was seen once. The V call is TRBV15, the J call TRBJ2-1; D is perhaps TRBD1 (6 bases). Trimming stripped 4 bases from V and 4 bases from J, with 17 bases between. The CDR3 is 16 amino acids. Germline CDR1 reads LNHNV; CDR2 reads YYDKDF (reference sequence). Written as DNA, the CDR3 is TGTGCCACCAGCACCTCCGGGACAAGGATTTACAATGAGCAGTTCTTC. It specifies CATSTSGTRIYNEQFF.

The chain joins TRBV19 to TRBJ1-2; 7 positions match TRBD1. CDR1 is LNHDA, CDR2 SQIVND, per germline (reference sequence). The CDR3 has 15 residues. J was trimmed by 2 bases and V by 9 bases; bases with no gene match: 12. In DNA, the CDR3 is TGTGCCAGAACAATCGCAGGGGGATCAAACTATGGCTACACCTTC. Translating gives CARTIAGGSNYGYTF.

This sequence joins TRBV19 and TRBJ1-2, with D tentatively TRBD1 (6 bases). The CDR3 spans 13 residues. Per the germline V gene, CDR1 is LNHDA and CDR2 is SQIVND (reference sequence). Trimming took off 4 bases at V and 8 bases at J, with 14 bases between the two ends. The CDR3 DNA reads as TGTGCCAGTAGTACAACAGGGTTTCGGGGCTACACCTTC. This translates into CASSTTGFRGYTF.

For the CDR3, the DNA is TGTGCCAGCAGCCCGGCAGCGGGAGTGGATGAGCAGTTCTTC. This translates into CASSPAAGVDEQFF. The chain couples TRBV7-2 to TRBJ2-1; 8 positions agree with TRBD2. V gave up 5 bases and J gave up 8 bases; unmatched junction bases: 8. The CDR3 runs 14 residues. Germline values: CDR1 SGHTA, CDR2 FQGNSA.

The chain couples TRBV6-5 to TRBJ2-7; 9 bases align to TRBD1. Germline loops: CDR1 MNHEY, CDR2 SVGAGI. The CDR3 contains 14 residues. V lost 7 bases, J lost 5 bases, and 9 bases stayed unmatched. The CDR3 region is CASTSNRGQNEQYF. In DNA, the CDR3 is TGTGCCAGCACCAGCAACAGGGGGCAGAACGAGCAGTACTTC.

The gene calls are TRBV9 and TRBJ2-7; possible D gene TRBD2, 6 bases. The germline V gene has CDR1 SGDLS and CDR2 YYNGEE. The germline V and J ends were trimmed by 0 bases and 1 base, with 8 bases remaining between them. This CDR3 contains 14 residues. The CDR3 reads CASSVELASYEQYF. Written as DNA, the CDR3 is TGTGCCAGCAGCGTAGAACTAGCTTCCTACGAGCAGTACTTC.

The genes are TRBV7-9 and TRBJ2-2; D gene uncertain. V gave up 1 base and J gave up 8 bases, with 11 bases separating them. The CDR3 sequence is 14 residues long. Germline CDR1 SEHNR, CDR2 FQNEAQ (reference sequence). The CDR3 bases are TGTGCCAGCAGCTTAGATGGCAGATTAGGGGAGCTGTTTTTT. Amino acid sequence: CASSLDGRLGELFF.

This clone was recorded only once. The V and J genes are TRBV19 and TRBJ2-7; perhaps TRBD1 as D (6 bases). The V gene's germline CDR1 is LNHDA and CDR2 SQIVND (reference sequence). V shed 3 bases and J shed 0 bases, with 12 bases lying between them. This CDR3 has 15 amino acids. In nucleotides, the CDR3 is TGTGCCAGTAGTATTAGACAGGCTCCCTCCTACGAGCAGTACTTC. As protein: CASSIRQAPSYEQYF.

The chain uses TRBV4-3 and TRBJ2-1; 7 bases align to TRBD2. Germline-derived CDR1 and CDR2 are LGHNA and YSLEER. Trimming took 0 bases from V and 6 from J; bases not matched to a gene: 8. The CDR3 covers 16 residues. CDR3 loop: CASSQEGGSVANEQFF. DNA of the CDR3: TGCGCCAGCAGCCAAGAGGGCGGGAGTGTGGCCAATGAGCAGTTCTTC.

CDR3 amino acids: CASIPRGGTLVEQFF. CDR3 DNA sequence: TGTGCCAGTATCCCCCGGGGCGGGACTCTGGTTGAGCAGTTCTTC. The chain carries TRBV19 and TRBJ2-1; tentative D call: TRBD2 (6 bases). CDR1 and CDR2 from the germline V gene are LNHDA and SQIVND (reference sequence). With 7 bases removed from V and 9 bases from J, the gap between germline ends came to 22 bases. The CDR3 consists of 15 residues.

The chain carries TRBV18 and TRBJ2-2; TRBD1 is a possible D gene (5 bases). V shed 4 bases and J shed 1 base, with 10 bases lying between them. Germline CDR1 and CDR2: KGHSH and LQKENI. The CDR3 covers 15 residues. The CDR3 sequence is CASSHSTGNTGELFF. The DNA for the CDR3 is TGTGCCAGCTCACACTCAACAGGGAACACCGGGGAGCTGTTTTTT.

The rearrangement uses TRBV11-2 and TRBJ2-7; tentatively, D is TRBD2 (5 bases). The CDR3 spans 15 residues. The germline V and J ends were trimmed by 1 base and 5 bases, with 15 bases remaining between them. Germline loops: CDR1 SGHAT, CDR2 FQNNGV. CDR3 residues: CASSLGRIAEDEQYF. The CDR3 nucleotides are TGTGCCAGCAGCTTAGGGAGGATAGCCGAGGACGAGCAGTACTTC.

The chain links TRBV29-1 to TRBJ2-1; 9 bases are shared with TRBD2. The germline V gene has CDR1 SQVTM and CDR2 ANQGSEA. CDR3 length equals 13 residues. The CDR3 DNA sequence: TGCAGAGTTAGCGGGAGTAGCTACAATGAGCAGTTCTTC. Its protein is CRVSGSSYNEQFF.

This rearrangement joins TRBV27 to TRBJ2-3; D is ambiguous. The V gene lost 4 bases and the J gene lost 2 bases, with 10 bases spanning the gap. CDR1 MNHEY and CDR2 SMNVEV come from the germline V gene (reference sequence). The CDR3 totals 14 residues. The DNA for the CDR3 is TGTGCCAGCAGTTCGTCCACTATCACAGATACGCAGTATTTT. This codes for CASSSSTITDTQYF.

CDR3 nucleotide sequence: TGCGCCAGCAGCCAAGAAACTCCAGGGTCCACTGAAGCTTTCTTT. It specifies CASSQETPGSTEAFF. This chain joins TRBV4-3 and TRBJ1-1; possible D gene TRBD1, 5 bases. The V and J ends lost 0 bases and 4 bases respectively, with 12 bases between them. The CDR3 totals 15 residues. Germline V gives CDR1 LGHNA, CDR2 YSLEER.

The rearrangement links TRBV4-1 to TRBJ2-1; maybe TRBD2 (6 bases). Germline CDR1 reads MGHRA; CDR2 reads YSYEKL. The CDR3 runs 16 residues. Trimming pared 1 base from V and 5 bases from J, leaving 15 bases between. This CDR3 is CASSQAAQRANNEQFF. The CDR3 coding sequence is TGCGCCAGCAGCCAAGCGGCCCAGCGGGCTAACAATGAGCAGTTCTTC.

The chain joins TRBV27 to TRBJ1-5; D call uncertain. Germline loops: CDR1 MNHEY, CDR2 SMNVEV (reference sequence). The CDR3 runs 14 residues. Deletions cut 3 bases from V and 2 bases from J, with 8 bases between. In nucleotides, the CDR3 is TGTGCCAGCAGTTTCGTGGGAGGCAATCAGCCCCAGCATTTT. Its protein is CASSFVGGNQPQHF.

This chain connects TRBV28 to TRBJ2-3; 7 bases match TRBD2. The CDR3 is made up of 16 amino acids. V shed 5 bases, J shed 4 bases, and the junction held 12 bases outside the gene matches. CDR1 MDHEN and CDR2 SYDVKM come from the germline V gene. CDR3 DNA: TGTGCCAGCAGTACCATTTTAGGGCTAGCGGCAGATACGCAGTATTTT. Translated, it gives CASSTILGLAADTQYF.

V gene TRBV7-9 combines with J gene TRBJ1-6; no clear D gene. Trimming took 5 bases from V and 0 from J, leaving 11 bases between them. The CDR3 runs to 16 residues. CDR1 and CDR2 (germline): SEHNR, FQNEAQ (reference sequence). CDR3 protein: CASSPVPSSYNSPLHF. DNA of the CDR3: TGTGCCAGCAGCCCCGTCCCCAGCTCCTATAATTCACCCCTCCACTTT.